The next 20 T cell receptor beta chains were all read from a single sample in a study of shared clonotypes between healthy human individuals. Clones were read by immunoSEQ multiplex PCR, and TCRdb kept only the in-frame ones, dropping some. The table has roughly 2.5 million clones, approximately 94% seen once. The source material was naive CD4+ T cells sorted from blood. As for subset: CD45RA+ positively selected. The receptors come from a man aged 18-30 years in good health.

The rearrangement uses TRBV7-3 and TRBJ2-7; D possibly corresponds to TRBD1 (6 bases). V lost 4 bases to trimming and J lost 2 bases, with 12 bases between them. The CDR3 is made up of 14 amino acids. The germline gives CDR1 SGHTA, CDR2 FQGTGA. The chain's CDR3 is CASSYRVMAYEQYF. The CDR3 DNA sequence: TGTGCCAGCAGCTACAGGGTAATGGCCTACGAGCAGTACTTC.

For the CDR3, the DNA is TGTGCCAGCAGTGGGGACATATCCTACGAGCAGTACTTC. This translates into CASSGDISYEQYF. The chain uses TRBV2 and TRBJ2-7, with D possibly being TRBD1 (6 bases). The CDR3 extends over 13 amino acids. V was trimmed by 4 bases and J by 1 base, leaving 8 bases between them. Germline V gene lookup returns CDR1 SNHLY and CDR2 FYNNEI.

This chain uses TRBV29-1 with TRBJ1-1, with 9 bases that match TRBD1. The germline CDR1 and CDR2 sequences are SQVTM and ANQGSEA. The CDR3 length is 15 residues. V trimming: 5 bases; J trimming: 1 base; junction bases outside the gene matches: 8. The CDR3 DNA sequence: TGCAGCGTTCTAACGGGGACAGGGACGAACACTGAAGCTTTCTTT. Translated, it gives CSVLTGTGTNTEAFF. The whole variable domain, remainder taken from reference TRBV29-1 and TRBJ1-1, is SAVISQKPSRDICQRGTSLTIQCQVDSQVTMMFWYRQQPGQSLTLIATANQGSEATYESGFVIDKFPISRPNLTFSTLTVSNMSPEDSSIYLCSVLTGTGTNTEAFFGQGTRLTVV.

The gene calls are TRBV7-6 and TRBJ1-5; D ambiguous. Germline loops: CDR1 SGHVS, CDR2 FNYEAQ. Trimming pared 5 bases from V and 4 bases from J, leaving 3 bases between. The CDR3 has 11 amino acids. The CDR3 bases are TGTGCCAGCAGCGTTAATCAGCCCCAGCATTTT. Translating gives CASSVNQPQHF.

The rearrangement links TRBV2 to TRBJ1-5; D is unresolved. This CDR3 has 12 residues. Germline loops: CDR1 SNHLY, CDR2 FYNNEI. The V end was cut by 7 bases, the J end by 8 bases, with 12 bases between. CDR3 amino acids: CASTPGPEPQHF. The CDR3 region has the DNA TGTGCCAGCACCCCAGGTCCGGAGCCCCAGCATTTT.

This clone has only one observation. The rearrangement joins TRBV19 to TRBJ1-2; 8 nucleotides match TRBD1. This CDR3 is built from 14 residues. The germline CDR1 and CDR2 sequences are LNHDA and SQIVND (reference sequence). After removal of 3 bases from V and 8 bases from J, the junction contained 8 bases not matched to a gene. Here the CDR3 DNA reads TGTGCCAGTAGTATCGCGACAGGGGAAGGAGGCTACACCTTC. Translating gives CASSIATGEGGYTF.

This chain joins TRBV5-1 and TRBJ2-1; D is uncertain. CDR3 size: 15 residues. The germline V gene has CDR1 SGHRS and CDR2 YFSETQ. V lost 0 bases and J 1 base, leaving 8 bases between the germline ends. DNA of the CDR3: TGCGCCAGCAGCTTGGTACCCGCATCCTACAATGAGCAGTTCTTC. This codes for CASSLVPASYNEQFF.

CDR3 region: CASSMGPGTDTQYF. In DNA, the CDR3 is TGCGCCAGCAGCATGGGCCCTGGGACTGATACGCAGTATTTT. V gene TRBV5-1 combines with J gene TRBJ2-3, with D perhaps matching TRBD2 (6 bases). V was cut by 4 bases and J by 6 bases, with 15 bases left in between. Germline loops: CDR1 SGHRS, CDR2 YFSETQ. This CDR3 has 14 residues. Variable domain in full (rest from reference TRBV5-1 and TRBJ2-3): KAGVTQTPRYLIKTRGQQVTLSCSPISGHRSVSWYQQTPGQGLQFLFEYFSETQRNKGNFPGRFSGRQFSNSRSEMNVSTLELGDSALYLCASSMGPGTDTQYFGPGTRLTVL.

The rearrangement joins TRBV5-1 to TRBJ1-3, with unresolved D. The germline V gene encodes CDR1 SGHRS and CDR2 YFSETQ. The CDR3 sequence is 15 residues long. The V end lost 0 bases, the J end lost 2 bases, and 9 bases lay between the germline ends. The CDR3 spells CASSLEGNTGNTIYF. The CDR3 DNA reads as TGCGCCAGCAGCTTGGAAGGGAACACTGGAAACACCATATATTTT.

The CDR3 sequence is CASSFGPPTNYGYTF. CDR3 nucleotide sequence: TGTGCCAGCAGCTTCGGGCCGCCGACTAACTATGGCTACACCTTC. V and J are TRBV11-2 and TRBJ1-2; D is unclear. Germline V CDR1 and CDR2: SGHAT, FQNNGV. V lost 3 bases, J lost 0 bases, and 11 bases lay in between. CDR3 length: 15 amino acids.

The CDR3 protein is CASSQGGGQPYEQYF. In nucleotides, the CDR3 is TGTGCCAGCAGCCAAGGAGGGGGCCAGCCCTACGAGCAGTACTTC. This rearrangement joins TRBV14 to TRBJ2-7; 7 bases are shared with TRBD1. The CDR3 totals 15 residues. Germline CDR1 is SGHDN and CDR2 is FVKESK. Trimming at V came to 1 base and at J to 2 bases, leaving 5 bases not matched to a gene.

The DNA of the CDR3 is TGTGCCAGCAGCTCTAGCAATGAGCAGTTCTTC. It specifies CASSSSNEQFF. The chain has TRBV13 and TRBJ2-1; D ambiguous. The germline gives CDR1 PRHDT, CDR2 FYEKMQ (reference sequence). The CDR3 spans 11 residues. V shed 4 bases and J shed 6 bases, with 4 bases lying between them.

This chain links TRBV5-4 with TRBJ1-4, with D hard to call. CDR3 length: 12 amino acids. V was clipped by 0 bases and J by 8 bases, with 5 bases between them. The germline V gene encodes CDR1 SGHNT and CDR2 YYREEE (reference sequence). CDR3 region: CASSLGAEKLFF. The CDR3 bases are TGTGCCAGCAGCTTGGGGGCAGAAAAACTGTTTTTT.

The rearrangement links TRBV6-5 to TRBJ2-2, with TRBD2 matching 10 bases. In germline, CDR1 is MNHEY, CDR2 SVGAGI. The CDR3 runs to 15 residues. V dropped 7 bases and J dropped 4; count of bases not matched to a gene: 6. CDR3 sequence reads: CASTPLAGATGELFF. The DNA of the CDR3 is TGTGCCAGCACGCCCCTAGCGGGAGCCACCGGGGAGCTGTTTTTT.

V usage is TRBV7-6 and J usage is TRBJ2-7, with D perhaps TRBD1 (6 bases). V lost 5 bases and J 7 bases, leaving 18 bases between the germline ends. Germline CDR1 SGHVS, CDR2 FNYEAQ. The CDR3 consists of 14 residues. The CDR3 protein is CASSKQGVQWEQYF. In DNA form, the CDR3 reads TGTGCCAGCAGCAAACAGGGAGTTCAATGGGAGCAGTACTTC.

This clone was observed a single time. J is TRBJ2-7 and V is TRBV6-5, with no clear D. The germline CDR1 and CDR2 sequences are MNHEY and SVGAGI. With 8 bases removed from V and 2 bases from J, the gap between germline ends came to 13 bases. The CDR3 is 13 amino acids. DNA for the CDR3: TGTGCCAGCGGAAGAGAAGCCGCCTACGAGCAGTACTTC. Translation: CASGREAAYEQYF.

The rearrangement links TRBV5-1 to TRBJ2-3; 12 nucleotides match TRBD2. Germline loops: CDR1 SGHRS, CDR2 YFSETQ. J lost 0 bases, V lost 4 bases, and 9 bases had no gene match. The CDR3 spans 18 residues. CDR3 nucleotide sequence: TGCGCCAGCAGCCCCCCGCTAGCGGGAGGGCCGAGCACAGATACGCAGTATTTT. Protein product: CASSPPLAGGPSTDTQYF. Full variable domain (rest looked up from reference TRBV5-1 and TRBJ2-3): KAGVTQTPRYLIKTRGQQVTLSCSPISGHRSVSWYQQTPGQGLQFLFEYFSETQRNKGNFPGRFSGRQFSNSRSEMNVSTLELGDSALYLCASSPPLAGGPSTDTQYFGPGTRLTVL.

As concerns this clone: A read error may account for a junction end that differs from germline. V usage is TRBV7-2 and J usage is TRBJ2-1, with 10 bases fitting TRBD2. The germline V gene encodes CDR1 SGHTA and CDR2 FQGNSA. The CDR3 sequence is 15 residues long. CDR3 region: CASSLAGTSVNEQFF. Here the CDR3 DNA reads TGTGCCAGCAGCCTAGCCGGGACTAGCGTCAATGAGCAGTTCTTC.

The chain has TRBV5-1 and TRBJ1-1, with D unclear. The CDR3 sequence is 15 residues long. Germline CDR1 reads SGHRS; CDR2 reads YFSETQ. V lost 4 bases, J lost 0 bases, and 13 bases lay in between. The CDR3 DNA sequence: TGCGCCAGCAGCCCGTCCCCAGGAGTGAACACTGAAGCTTTCTTT. As protein: CASSPSPGVNTEAFF. The full variable domain, completed using reference TRBV5-1 and TRBJ1-1, is KAGVTQTPRYLIKTRGQQVTLSCSPISGHRSVSWYQQTPGQGLQFLFEYFSETQRNKGNFPGRFSGRQFSNSRSEMNVSTLELGDSALYLCASSPSPGVNTEAFFGQGTRLTVV.

The chain uses TRBV2 and TRBJ2-7, with 7 nucleotides matching TRBD2. The ends lost 7 bases at V and 3 bases at J; junction bases unmatched: 3. Germline CDR1 and CDR2: SNHLY and FYNNEI. This CDR3 is built from 12 residues. The CDR3 DNA reads as TGTGCCAGCAAAGGGGAGGGCTACGAGCAGTACTTC. Translating gives CASKGEGYEQYF.